The clone carrying this T cell receptor beta chain was observed a few times. As yet, its antigen is unknown. The sample is drawn from a study of cytomegalovirus exposure and HLA in healthy donors. The CDR3 has 15 residues. V shed 0 bases, J shed 4 bases, and the junction held 1 base outside the gene matches. Germline V gene lookup returns CDR1 SGHNT and CDR2 YYREEE (reference sequence). Findings and caveats of the study: An assumption of roughly uniform sequencing depth across donors underlay the presence/absence analyses. As a later analysis showed, a missense DCLRE1C variant was linked to trimming of TCR beta V- and J-genes.

This PCR relied on a set of 60 Vbeta primers and 13 Jbeta primers. Generated by immunoSEQ multiplex PCR, the TCRdb table keeps only in-frame clones and is missing some. The sample has around 190,000 clones; less than 80% are singletons. The rearrangement links TRBV5-4 to TRBJ1-4; the match to TRBD1 covers 9 bases. Sample: PBMCs. This TCR derives from a woman aged 40 to 50 in good health and CMV-seronegative. CDR3 residues: CASSLGQGGNEKLFF. In nucleotides, the CDR3 is TGTGCCAGCAGCTTGGGACAGGGGGGTAATGAAAAACTGTTTTTT.